These 28 T cell receptor gamma chains were all obtained from the same sample, sequenced in a study of intestinal T cells in coeliac disease. TRG repertoires were amplified with LymphoTrack primers from roughly 190 ng of biopsy DNA. TCRdb called clones anew from the multiplex PCR reads with CATT. The sample carries some 800 gamma-chain clones, around two fifths recorded once. For each case, the template was genomic DNA from ten roughly 4.6-µm formalin-fixed paraffin-embedded scrolls. Sequencing was carried out using a duodenal biopsy. These receptors were collected from a human donor with celiac disease.

This clone has only a few counts. This DNA translates differently at residue 9 from the TCRdb protein, which is that of a much larger clone; a read error is likely, and the protein shown is the DNA's own translation. The V and J genes are TRGV8 and TRGJ1 or TRGJ2. The CDR3 consists of 12 residues. Germline loops: CDR1 VENAVY, CDR2 YDSYNSRV. CDR3 sequence: CATWEEYYEKLF. The CDR3, as DNA: TGTGCCACCTGGGAGGAGTATTATGAGAAACTCTTT.

This clone was found once. The J gene is TRGJ1 or TRGJ2, the V gene TRGV10. TRGV10 is marked as an open reading frame, function uncertain. CDR3 length: 11 amino acids. V was clipped by 8 bases and J by 12 bases; unmatched bases: 11. The CDR3 nucleotides read TGTGCTGCGTGGGGGGATAATTGGAAACTCTTT. Translation: CAAWGDNWKLF.

The genes are TRGV10 and TRGJ1 or TRGJ2. TRGV10 is given ORF status, its function remaining uncertain. Germline trimming cut 8 bases from V and 5 bases from J; bases unmatched to any gene: 10. The CDR3 spans 13 residues. The DNA of the CDR3 is TGTGCTGCGTGGGGGCCAATTAATTATAAGAAACTCTTT. This codes for CAAWGPINYKKLF.

This sequence joins TRGV10 and TRGJP1. TRGV10 is marked as an open reading frame, function uncertain. J gave up 1 base and V 8 bases, and 8 bases lay outside the gene matches. The CDR3 is 15 amino acids. DNA for the CDR3: TGTGCTGCGTGGGATACCTTTACCACTGGTTGGTTCAAGATATTT. This gives the protein CAAWDTFTTGWFKIF.

The genes are TRGV10 and TRGJP1. TRGV10 is marked as an open reading frame, function uncertain. This CDR3 is 15 amino acids long. The J segment lost 6 bases and the V segment lost 8 bases, leaving 13 bases of the junction unmatched. CDR3 sequence: CAAWDYLLPGWFKIF. The CDR3 DNA follows: TGTGCTGCGTGGGATTATTTGCTCCCTGGTTGGTTCAAGATATTT.

Details on this clone: Possible read error: a much larger clone is one base away. The V gene is TRGV10, the J gene TRGJP2. TRGV10 is sorted into the ORF group, with uncertain function. Trimming at V came to 8 bases and at J to 0 bases, leaving 16 bases not matched to a gene. The CDR3 extends over 18 amino acids. The CDR3 DNA sequence: TGTGCTGCGTGGGATTACGGACTATTCCATAGTAGTGATTGGATCAAGACGTTT. It codes for CAAWDYGLFHSSDWIKTF.

This clone is termed large. The genes are TRGV3 and TRGJ1 or TRGJ2. The germline gives CDR1 VTNTFY, CDR2 YDVSTARD (reference sequence). This CDR3 has 13 residues. Losses at the gene ends were 0 bases for V and 7 bases for J; bases not matched to a gene: 6. CDR3 in amino acids: CATWDRRGYKKLF. The CDR3 region has the DNA TGTGCCACCTGGGACAGGCGGGGGTATAAGAAACTCTTT.

This clone was found a few times. A read error may explain this, as a much larger clone is one base away. Other DNA sequences in this sample translate to the same CDR3. The rearrangement uses TRGV2 and TRGJP2. Per the germline V gene, CDR1 is EGSNGY and CDR2 is YDSYNSKV. This CDR3 region has 14 residues. CDR3 amino acids: CATWDGPGDWIKTF. The CDR3 bases are TGCGCCACCTGGGACGGGCCTGGTGATTGGATCAAGACGTTT.

V usage is TRGV9 and J usage is TRGJ1 or TRGJ2. The CDR3 sequence is 12 residues long. Per germline, CDR1 GITISATS and CDR2 ISYDGTV (reference sequence). With V trimmed by 3 bases and J by 1 base, 0 bases remained unmatched. The CDR3 sequence: CALWENYYKKLF. CDR3 in DNA: TGTGCCTTGTGGGAGAATTATTATAAGAAACTCTTT.

In regard to this clone: The TCRdb protein fails to match the DNA translation at residue 5; the protein reported here was translated from the DNA. CDR3 region: CATWEGGYYKKLF. In DNA form, the CDR3 reads TGTGCCACCTGGGAGGGCGGTTATTATAAGAAACTCTTT. The J gene is TRGJ1 or TRGJ2, the V gene TRGV2. Per germline, CDR1 EGSNGY and CDR2 YDSYNSKV. V dropped 4 bases and J dropped 3; count of bases not matched to a gene: 6. This CDR3 is 13 amino acids long.

Only a few counts were recorded for this clone. This may come from a read error, since a much larger clone is one base off. The same CDR3 is also encoded by other DNA sequences in this sample. The rearrangement joins TRGV3 to TRGJ1 or TRGJ2. Germline V gene lookup returns CDR1 VTNTFY and CDR2 YDVSTARD (reference sequence). The CDR3 is 11 residues long. Here the CDR3 reads CATWDVYKKLF. CDR3 DNA sequence: TGTGCCACCTGGGACGTATATAAGAAACTCTTC.

A remark on this clone: The protein recorded in TCRdb matches a much larger clone and deviates from this DNA's translation at residue 8, suggesting a read error; the protein here is obtained by translating the DNA. The CDR3 spells CATWLNYCKKLF. CDR3 nucleotides: TGTGCCACCTGGTTGAATTATTGTAAGAAACTCTTT. This sequence joins TRGV3 and TRGJ1 or TRGJ2. The CDR3 has 12 residues. Germline assignment: CDR1 VTNTFY and CDR2 YDVSTARD (reference sequence).

V is TRGV9 and J is TRGJ1 or TRGJ2. The V gene end was trimmed by 11 bases and the J gene end by 3 bases; junction bases not matched to a gene: 10. Germline-derived CDR1 and CDR2 are GITISATS and ISYDGTV (reference sequence). The CDR3 contains 12 residues. The CDR3 is CASDSFYYKKLF. The CDR3 region has the DNA TGTGCCTCGGACTCTTTTTATTATAAGAAACTCTTT.

In its sample, this clone ranks as large (0.1 to 1%). This specimen includes other DNA sequences encoding the same CDR3. The V call is TRGV5, the J call TRGJ1 or TRGJ2. V dropped 0 bases and J dropped 6; count of bases not matched to a gene: 5. CDR3 length: 13 residues. Germline V gene data show CDR1 as VINAFY and CDR2 as YDVSNSKD. The CDR3 reads CATWDRPSYKKLF. The CDR3, as DNA: TGTGCCACCTGGGACAGGCCCAGTTATAAGAAACTCTTT.

The rearrangement links TRGV4 to TRGJ1 or TRGJ2. The CDR3 has 11 amino acids. After removal of 12 bases from V and 5 bases from J, the junction contained 10 bases not matched to a gene. CDR1 EGSTGY and CDR2 YDSYTSSV come from the germline V gene. The CDR3 protein is CASLRDYKKLF. The CDR3 DNA is TGTGCCTCCCTTAGAGATTATAAGAAACTCTTT.

The chain recombines TRGV10 with TRGJ1 or TRGJ2. TRGV10 counts as an open reading frame of uncertain function. The CDR3 has 9 residues. J gave up 15 bases and V 8 bases, and 8 bases lay outside the gene matches. CDR3 loop: CAAWARGLF. As DNA, the CDR3 is TGTGCTGCGTGGGCCCGGGGACTCTTT.

Sample share makes this clone large (0.1 to 1%). The sample carries other DNA sequences with the same CDR3. The chain links TRGV9 to TRGJ1 or TRGJ2. The CDR3 extends over 13 amino acids. Germline V CDR1 and CDR2: GITISATS, ISYDGTV (reference sequence). The V gene end was trimmed by 0 bases and the J gene end by 10 bases; junction bases not matched to a gene: 9. CDR3 amino acids: CALWEVPAKKKLF. DNA of the CDR3: TGTGCCTTGTGGGAGGTGCCCGCAAAAAAGAAACTCTTT.

This chain links TRGV11 with TRGJP1. TRGV11 is classed as an ORF, of uncertain function. CDR3 size: 17 residues. With 0 bases clipped from V and 4 bases from J, the junction kept 8 bases outside the gene matches. The CDR3 DNA reads as TGTGCCTGCTGGATTAGGCACCAAGGGGGCACTGGTTGGTTCAAGATATTT. It specifies CACWIRHQGGTGWFKIF.

This clone appeared a few times. The protein in this entry is translated from the DNA; at residue 6 it differs from the protein listed in TCRdb. This chain joins TRGV8 and TRGJP1. J gave up 2 bases and V 3 bases, and 12 bases lay outside the gene matches. This CDR3 is 17 amino acids long. Germline CDR1 reads VENAVY; CDR2 reads YDSYNSRV. CDR3 sequence reads: CATWDEGGETTGWFKIF. The CDR3 DNA reads as TGTGCCACCTGGGATGAGGGGGGAGAAACCACTGGTTGGTTCAAGATATTT.

This clone was found a few times. A much bigger clone sits one base away, suggesting this may be a read error. This rearrangement joins TRGV2 to TRGJP2. This CDR3 comprises 14 residues. CDR1 and CDR2 from the germline V gene are EGSNGY and YDSYNSKV. The CDR3 loop is CATGDGPGDWIKTF. The CDR3 DNA follows: TGTGCCACCGGGGACGGGCCTGGTGATTGGATCAAGACGTTT.

This clone was recorded a few times. CDR3 DNA: TGTGCTGCGTCCACCTCCCTAAAGAAAATAAAGAAACTCTTT. Protein sequence: CAASTSLKKIKKLF. The rearrangement uses TRGV10 and TRGJ1 or TRGJ2. TRGV10 is known as an ORF, though its function is uncertain. CDR3 size: 14 residues. Germline trimming cut 10 bases from V and 10 bases from J; bases unmatched to any gene: 20.

In its sample, this clone ranks as hyperexpanded. Other DNA sequences within the sample encode an identical CDR3. This chain connects TRGV2 to TRGJP2. Germline CDR1 reads EGSNGY; CDR2 reads YDSYNSKV. V gave up 0 bases and J gave up 6 bases; unmatched junction bases: 4. This CDR3 region has 14 residues. The CDR3 is CATWDGPGDWIKTF. CDR3 nucleotide sequence: TGTGCCACCTGGGACGGGCCTGGTGATTGGATCAAGACGTTT.

In the case of this clone: TCRdb records a much larger clone's protein for this DNA, with a difference at residue 2 that likely arises from a read error; the protein given is the translation of the DNA. The chain joins TRGV2 to TRGJP1. CDR1 EGSNGY and CDR2 YDSYNSKV come from the germline V gene. This CDR3 is 15 amino acids long. CDR3 region: CTTWDGGDTGWFKIF. In DNA, the CDR3 is TGTACCACCTGGGACGGAGGAGACACTGGTTGGTTCAAGATATTT.

With regard to this clone: The listed TCRdb protein conflicts with the DNA translation at residue 9, and the protein shown is translated directly from the DNA. The rearrangement uses TRGV3 and TRGJ1 or TRGJ2. Trimming at V came to 0 bases and at J to 6 bases, leaving 8 bases not matched to a gene. Germline V gives CDR1 VTNTFY, CDR2 YDVSTARD (reference sequence). The CDR3 loop spans 14 amino acids. The CDR3 DNA sequence: TGTGCCACCTGGGACAGGCGGGGTCGTTATAAGAAACTCTTT. It is translated as CATWDRRGRYKKLF.

This clone was seen a single time. The chain recombines TRGV10 with TRGJP1. TRGV10 falls under the ORF class, with uncertain function. The CDR3 has 12 residues. Trimming removed 8 bases from V and 7 bases from J; junction bases left unmatched: 5. CDR3 in amino acids: CAAWVRGWFKIF. The CDR3 nucleotides are TGTGCTGCGTGGGTACGTGGTTGGTTCAAGATATTT.

The chain has TRGV4 and TRGJ1 or TRGJ2. The CDR3 covers 13 residues. V gave up 11 bases and J gave up 10 bases; unmatched junction bases: 20. Germline loops: CDR1 EGSTGY, CDR2 YDSYTSSV. CDR3 nucleotide sequence: TGTGCCAACCTGGGATTAAGGCGAGAAAAGAAACTCTTT. It yields the protein CANLGLRREKKLF.

This clone is deemed hyperexpanded (1% or more). The chain joins TRGV4 to TRGJ1 or TRGJ2. The CDR3 sequence is 13 residues long. Per germline, CDR1 EGSTGY and CDR2 YDSYTSSV. V was clipped by 4 bases and J by 2 bases; unmatched bases: 5. The CDR3 sequence is CATWDGDYYKKLF. The CDR3 nucleotides read TGTGCCACCTGGGACGGGGATTATTATAAGAAACTCTTT.

This clone has a handful of counts. The chain employs TRGV8 and TRGJ1 or TRGJ2. This CDR3 spans 12 amino acids. The V segment lost 2 bases and the J segment 9 bases; nucleotides outside the gene matches: 7. The germline CDR1 and CDR2 sequences are VENAVY and YDSYNSRV. CDR3 coding DNA: TGTGCCACCTGGGATAAGGCCCCTAAGAAACTCTTT. Protein: CATWDKAPKKLF.